This passage covers 26 T cell receptor beta chains from one sample sequenced in a study of PD-1 blockade in classical Hodgkin lymphoma. Clones were sequenced by immunoSEQ multiplex PCR, and TCRdb holds only the in-frame ones, with some missing. This sample has approximately 38,000 clones, with 75% to 85% found just once. Time point noted: cycle 4 day 1 (C4D1), after less than seven weeks of nivolumab. No patient escaped relapse after autologous stem cell transplantation, and brentuximab vedotin exposure varied. The starting material was peripheral blood mononuclear cells (PBMCs), obtained before the fourth cycle of nivolumab. The receptors here all came from a human donor with classical Hodgkin lymphoma.

The chain has TRBV6-1 and TRBJ1-2, with D unclear. CDR1 MNHNS and CDR2 SASEGT come from the germline V gene. The CDR3 is 14 amino acids. V lost 5 bases, J lost 4 bases, and 14 bases lay in between. The CDR3 DNA follows: TGTGCCAGCAGTCAAAGGGAGGGTATCTATGGCTACACCTTC. It specifies CASSQREGIYGYTF.

CDR3 amino acids: CASSDGTGQGGSPLHF. CDR3 nucleotide sequence: TGCGCCAGCAGTGACGGGACGGGACAGGGAGGATCACCCCTCCACTTT. V gene TRBV10-2 combines with J gene TRBJ1-6, with TRBD1 matching 9 bases. Germline assignment: CDR1 WSHSY and CDR2 SAAADI. CDR3 length: 16 residues. V trimming: 3 bases; J trimming: 10 bases; junction bases outside the gene matches: 10.

This chain connects TRBV10-3 to TRBJ2-5, with D possibly matching TRBD2 (7 bases). The CDR3 is made up of 15 amino acids. Trimming took off 5 bases at V and 5 bases at J, with 18 bases between the two ends. Germline assignment: CDR1 ENHRY and CDR2 SYGVKD. CDR3 DNA sequence: TGTGCCATCAGTAGGGGCGGGGGCTTTAGGGAGACCCAGTACTTC. It yields the protein CAISRGGGFRETQYF.

The chain uses TRBV27 and TRBJ2-7; 11 bases are a match to TRBD2. The CDR3 loop spans 16 amino acids. The V gene's germline CDR1 is MNHEY and CDR2 SMNVEV (reference sequence). Trimming took 6 bases from V and 0 from J; bases not matched to a gene: 7. CDR3 protein: CASSHTSGGYSYEQYF. In nucleotides, the CDR3 is TGTGCCAGCAGCCATACTAGCGGGGGATACTCCTACGAGCAGTACTTC.

The chain combines TRBV11-2 with TRBJ2-5; D remains unclear. CDR1 is SGHAT and CDR2 is FQNNGV in the germline V gene. CDR3 length: 15 amino acids. The V gene lost 5 bases and the J gene lost 7 bases, with 20 bases spanning the gap. The DNA of the CDR3 is TGTGCCAGCAGCCCGGGCCTACGGAGCAACGGGACCCAGTACTTC. It specifies CASSPGLRSNGTQYF.

The chain is built from TRBV14 and TRBJ2-1; unclear D gene. Per the germline V gene, CDR1 is SGHDN and CDR2 is FVKESK. This CDR3 has 16 residues. V dropped 4 bases and J dropped 0 bases, with 13 bases sitting between them. CDR3 DNA: TGTGCCAGCAGCCTCACGTTTTCGAGCTCCTACAATGAGCAGTTCTTC. It yields the protein CASSLTFSSSYNEQFF.

This sequence joins TRBV6-6 and TRBJ1-5, with TRBD1 identical over 9 bases. Germline lookup yields CDR1 MNHNY and CDR2 SVGAGI (reference sequence). J was trimmed by 2 bases and V by 4 bases; bases with no gene match: 3. This CDR3 contains 15 residues. CDR3: CASSLQGAGNQPQHF. Written as DNA, the CDR3 is TGTGCCAGCAGTTTACAGGGGGCTGGCAATCAGCCCCAGCATTTT.

CDR3 coding DNA: TGTGCCTGGAGTGTAAACGCCAGGGGTGAGCAGTTCTTC. This sequence encodes CAWSVNARGEQFF. The chain has TRBV30 and TRBJ2-1; D perhaps matches TRBD1 (6 bases). The germline CDR1 and CDR2 sequences are GTSNPN and SVGIG (reference sequence). V was pared by 0 bases and J by 9 bases, with 12 bases between. CDR3 size: 13 residues.

The chain couples TRBV10-3 to TRBJ2-7; 8 bases map to TRBD1. The CDR3 extends over 13 amino acids. V lost 7 bases to trimming and J lost 2 bases; unmatched junction nucleotides: 4. CDR1 and CDR2 (germline): ENHRY, SYGVKD. The CDR3 is CAIMGQATYEQYF. CDR3 bases: TGTGCCATCATGGGACAGGCAACCTACGAGCAGTACTTC.

The V gene is TRBV19, the J gene TRBJ1-6, with TRBD1 as a possible D gene (5 bases). The germline gives CDR1 LNHDA, CDR2 SQIVND (reference sequence). The V gene lost 5 bases and the J gene lost 9 bases, with 17 bases spanning the gap. The length of the CDR3 is 15 residues. The CDR3 bases are TGTGCCAGTAGTCCTAGCCGGGACCCCAGTTCACCCCTCCACTTT. Residues: CASSPSRDPSSPLHF.

This clone was detected once. The chain carries TRBV7-2 and TRBJ2-3; a possible D gene is TRBD2 (6 bases). Between the trimmed V and J ends, which lost 3 bases and 4 bases, there was a span of 11 bases. The V gene's germline CDR1 is SGHTA and CDR2 FQGNSA. This CDR3 is 14 amino acids long. CDR3 sequence: CASSFRGSSDTQYF. CDR3 nucleotides: TGTGCCAGCAGCTTCCGGGGGAGCTCAGATACGCAGTATTTT.

The V call is TRBV6-1, the J call TRBJ1-1; D is perhaps TRBD1 (5 bases). V was shortened by 4 bases and J by 7 bases, with 19 bases between the two germline ends. There are 15 residues in the CDR3. The V gene's germline CDR1 is MNHNS and CDR2 SASEGT. For the CDR3, the DNA is TGTGCCAGCAGTGCCCCCCCGGTAGGGGCTAGTGAAGCTTTCTTT. Its translation is CASSAPPVGASEAFF.

This chain uses TRBV4-3 with TRBJ2-1; 9 nucleotides match TRBD2. CDR3 length: 16 amino acids. Germline CDR1 and CDR2: LGHNA and YSLEER. Unmatched junction bases numbered 3, after V lost 0 bases and J lost 3 bases. CDR3 nucleotide sequence: TGCGCCAGCAGCCAAGATCTAGCGGGGAGCTACAATGAGCAGTTCTTC. As protein: CASSQDLAGSYNEQFF.

The V and J genes are TRBV9 and TRBJ2-7, with 8 bases aligning to TRBD2. V lost 4 bases to trimming and J lost 3 bases; unmatched junction nucleotides: 9. CDR1 and CDR2 (germline): SGDLS, YYNGEE. The CDR3 sequence is 15 residues long. The CDR3 loop reads CASSPRGSGDYEQYF. CDR3 sequence (DNA): TGTGCCAGCAGCCCGCGGGGTAGCGGGGACTACGAGCAGTACTTC.

The chain is built from TRBV27 and TRBJ2-7, with D perhaps given as TRBD1 or TRBD2 (5 bases each). Trimming pared 3 bases from V and 0 bases from J, leaving 12 bases between. The CDR3 is 15 amino acids. Germline V CDR1 and CDR2: MNHEY, SMNVEV (reference sequence). The CDR3 nucleotides read TGTGCCAGCAGTTTGAGGGGACGGAGCTCCTACGAGCAGTACTTC. Protein: CASSLRGRSSYEQYF.

This clone was detected once. J is TRBJ2-1 and V is TRBV7-7; D unresolved. This CDR3 has 13 amino acids. V was cut by 10 bases and J by 0 bases, with 10 bases left in between. Germline lookup yields CDR1 SSHAT and CDR2 FNYEAQ (reference sequence). For the CDR3, the DNA is TGTGCCATCGGGCCTAGCTCCTACAATGAGCAGTTCTTC. This codes for CAIGPSSYNEQFF.

The rearrangement links TRBV19 to TRBJ1-2; D unresolved. CDR3 size: 13 residues. The V end was cut by 3 bases, the J end by 2 bases, with 7 bases between. Germline CDR1 reads LNHDA; CDR2 reads SQIVND (reference sequence). The CDR3 region has the DNA TGTGCCAGTAGTATCGGCAGGAACTATGGCTACACCTTC. Its protein is CASSIGRNYGYTF.

This chain joins TRBV15 and TRBJ1-5; D unclear. Trimming stripped 0 bases from V and 4 bases from J, with 7 bases between. The length of the CDR3 is 14 residues. Germline values: CDR1 LNHNV, CDR2 YYDKDF (reference sequence). The CDR3 loop reads CATSRDLLNQPQHF. The CDR3 nucleotides read TGTGCCACCAGCAGAGACCTACTTAATCAGCCCCAGCATTTT.

The sample holds a few counts of this clone. The CDR3 reads CASSFSSGDYNEQFF. In DNA, the CDR3 is TGTGCCAGCAGTTTTTCTAGCGGAGACTACAATGAGCAGTTCTTC. The chain recombines TRBV6-5 with TRBJ2-1; TRBD2 matches 7 bases. This CDR3 comprises 15 residues. Germline values: CDR1 MNHEY, CDR2 SVGAGI. The V gene end was trimmed by 4 bases and the J gene end by 3 bases; junction bases not matched to a gene: 6.

CDR3 in amino acids: CASSEGAGNYGYTF. The CDR3 DNA follows: TGTGCCAGCAGTGAAGGGGCAGGCAACTATGGCTACACCTTC. The rearrangement links TRBV6-1 to TRBJ1-2; D uncertain. Per germline, CDR1 MNHNS and CDR2 SASEGT. V lost 1 base and J lost 2, with 8 bases in between. The length of the CDR3 is 14 residues.

This chain uses TRBV14 with TRBJ1-4, with D perhaps TRBD1 (5 bases). The CDR3 loop spans 14 amino acids. The germline V and J ends were trimmed by 6 bases and 6 bases, with 14 bases remaining between them. Germline V lookup: CDR1 SGHDN, CDR2 FVKESK. The DNA for the CDR3 is TGTGCCAGCAGTCCGACGAGGGGCCATGAAAAACTGTTTTTT. It encodes CASSPTRGHEKLFF.

The V gene is TRBV7-8, the J gene TRBJ2-7; D remains ambiguous. This CDR3 is 13 amino acids long. Germline V gene data show CDR1 as SGHVS and CDR2 as FQNEAQ. Trimming left V 3 bases short and J 5 bases short, with 11 bases between. CDR3 sequence (DNA): TGTGCCAGCAGCTTGCCCACCTTTGACGAGCAGTACTTC. As protein: CASSLPTFDEQYF.

The chain couples TRBV7-8 to TRBJ1-4; D is unclear. V lost 3 bases to trimming and J lost 8 bases, with 13 bases between them. This CDR3 spans 14 amino acids. From germline, CDR1 is SGHVS and CDR2 FQNEAQ. CDR3 in amino acids: CASSFLGLGEKLFF. The CDR3 nucleotides read TGTGCCAGCAGCTTCCTGGGTTTAGGGGAAAAACTGTTTTTT.

This clone was counted once. This chain links TRBV27 with TRBJ1-1; D may be TRBD1 (6 bases). The germline CDR1 and CDR2 sequences are MNHEY and SMNVEV (reference sequence). Trimming stripped 6 bases from V and 2 bases from J, with 16 bases between. The CDR3 spans 15 residues. CDR3 DNA: TGTGCCAGCAGGGTCGGGGGGCAACCTAACACTGAAGCTTTCTTT. Protein sequence: CASRVGGQPNTEAFF.

This chain connects TRBV28 to TRBJ2-3; D not resolved. Germline V CDR1 and CDR2: MDHEN, SYDVKM. This CDR3 spans 14 amino acids. Trimming removed 3 bases from V and 1 base from J, with 8 bases in between. Here the CDR3 reads CASSFVAGTDTQYF. The CDR3, as DNA: TGTGCCAGCAGTTTCGTTGCGGGCACAGATACGCAGTATTTT.

This clone was counted only a few times. The chain uses TRBV6-1 and TRBJ1-2, with D possibly matching TRBD1 (6 bases). Looked up from germline, CDR1 is MNHNS and CDR2 is SASEGT. The CDR3 is made up of 15 amino acids. V dropped 3 bases and J dropped 2 bases, with 13 bases sitting between them. Written as DNA, the CDR3 is TGTGCCAGCAGTGAGACAGGAGAATCGAACTATGGCTACACCTTC. Amino acids: CASSETGESNYGYTF.